This T cell receptor (beta chain) was recorded in a study of glioma-infiltrating T cells. Using RNA template, CDR3s of TCR alpha and beta were amplified with iRepertoire arm-PCR. Using its own MiXCR run on the multiplex PCR reads, TCRdb lists one record per CDR3 protein. This repertoire shows about 190,000 distinct CDR3 sequences, more than 25% found once; its top ten account for around 20%. Germline CDR1 is MNHNS and CDR2 is SASEGT. The V gene lost 6 bases and the J gene lost 2 bases, with 6 bases spanning the gap. This CDR3 is 12 amino acids long. In this sample, this clonotype turned up many times.

The sequencing input was glioma tissue, nonneoplastic brain tissue, or PBMCs (not recorded which). V is TRBV6-1 and J is TRBJ2-3; D unresolved. This TCR derives from a human donor with low-grade glioma or glioblastoma, undergoing nonglioma brain surgery, or in good health (not recorded which). The CDR3 protein is CASSPSTDTQYF. CDR3 nucleotides: TGTGCCAGCAGCCCCTCCACAGATACGCAGTATTTT.